The 4 T cell receptor beta chains in this list originate from one sample, sequenced in a study of CD8 T cells in ankylosing spondylitis. Whole-study results and caveats: Made up of about eight highly homologous variants, a TCR beta motif appeared characteristic of ankylosing spondylitis blood.

Antigen specificity for these receptors is unknown. TCRdb fed the 5' RACE reads into MiXCR, producing one record per CDR3 protein. The data show hundreds of thousands of distinct CDR3 sequences, approximately 10% seen once. The sample taken for sequencing was blood, either unsorted or a sorted T cell fraction (not recorded which). The receptors originated from a male donor with ankylosing spondylitis.

This clonotype was detected only a few times. The chain joins TRBV30 to TRBJ1-2; D call uncertain. Germline lookup yields CDR1 GTSNPN and CDR2 SVGIG (reference sequence). The CDR3 contains 12 residues. Trimming left V 5 bases short and J 2 bases short, with 9 bases between. Written as DNA, the CDR3 is TGTGCCTGGTATGCGGGCAACTATGGCTACACCTTC. Its translation: CAWYAGNYGYTF.

This clonotype was detected a few times. This chain connects TRBV7-2 to TRBJ1-5; 7 positions agree with TRBD1. The trim removed 1 base at V and 7 bases at J, leaving 7 bases unmatched. This CDR3 has 15 amino acids. Germline values: CDR1 SGHTA, CDR2 FQGNSA. The CDR3 loop is CASSLEATGYQPQHF. CDR3 coding DNA: TGTGCCAGCAGCTTAGAAGCGACAGGGTACCAGCCCCAGCATTTT.

The V gene is TRBV11-2, the J gene TRBJ2-1, with 7 bases fitting TRBD2. V lost 3 bases, J lost 0 bases, and 11 bases stayed unmatched. This CDR3 has 18 residues. Per germline, CDR1 SGHAT and CDR2 FQNNGV. The CDR3 loop is CASSFEWPSGTSYNEQFF. The CDR3, as DNA: TGTGCCAGCAGCTTCGAGTGGCCTAGCGGTACCTCCTACAATGAGCAGTTCTTC.

CDR3 nucleotide sequence: TGTGCCAGCAGTCCCGGGACAGCCCTTAATCAGCCCCAGCATTTT. It codes for CASSPGTALNQPQHF. The chain employs TRBV28 and TRBJ1-5; 7 positions agree with TRBD1. This CDR3 has 15 residues. The germline V gene encodes CDR1 MDHEN and CDR2 SYDVKM. The ends lost 5 bases at V and 4 bases at J; junction bases unmatched: 8.